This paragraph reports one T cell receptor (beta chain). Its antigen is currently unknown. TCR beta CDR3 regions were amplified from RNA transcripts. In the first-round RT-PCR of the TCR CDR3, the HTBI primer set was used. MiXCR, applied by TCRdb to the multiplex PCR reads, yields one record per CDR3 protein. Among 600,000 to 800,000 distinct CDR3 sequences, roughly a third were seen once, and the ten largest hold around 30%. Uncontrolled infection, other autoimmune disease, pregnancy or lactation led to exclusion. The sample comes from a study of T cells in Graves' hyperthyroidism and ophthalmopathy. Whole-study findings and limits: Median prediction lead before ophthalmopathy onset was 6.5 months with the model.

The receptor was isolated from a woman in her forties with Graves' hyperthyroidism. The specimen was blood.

The CDR3 DNA sequence: TGTGCCAGCAGTAAACAGGGCAATCAGCCCCAGCATTTT. It yields the protein CASSKQGNQPQHF. The chain couples TRBV6-2 or TRBV6-3 to TRBJ1-5; D is possibly TRBD1 (5 bases). The length of the CDR3 is 13 residues. V lost 5 bases and J lost 2, with 7 bases in between. The germline gives CDR1 MNHEY, CDR2 SVGEGT.